This T cell receptor (beta chain) was obtained from a study of cytomegalovirus exposure and HLA in healthy donors. Assay: immunoSEQ multiplex PCR; the TCRdb copy retains only in-frame clones and omits some. The data show about 160,000 clones, approximately 87% seen once. Study-level results: Most TCR sequences proved rare, with some public TCRs found in many donors.

Trimming left V 3 bases short and J 6 bases short, with 14 bases between. Germline CDR1 and CDR2: SGHTA and FQGNSA. The CDR3 runs 14 residues. The validation cohort, a group of 130 or so subjects, included the donors and was separate from the approximately 660-subject first cohort. This clone was detected only once. Its antigen is still unknown. The J gene is TRBJ1-2, the V gene TRBV7-2; D might be TRBD1 (5 bases). The sequenced sample consisted of PBMCs. The clonotype was recovered from a woman in her thirties in good health and CMV-seronegative. DNA of the CDR3: TGTGCCAGCAGCTTTTCCCTCAGGGTTGATGGCTACACCTTC. It yields the protein CASSFSLRVDGYTF.